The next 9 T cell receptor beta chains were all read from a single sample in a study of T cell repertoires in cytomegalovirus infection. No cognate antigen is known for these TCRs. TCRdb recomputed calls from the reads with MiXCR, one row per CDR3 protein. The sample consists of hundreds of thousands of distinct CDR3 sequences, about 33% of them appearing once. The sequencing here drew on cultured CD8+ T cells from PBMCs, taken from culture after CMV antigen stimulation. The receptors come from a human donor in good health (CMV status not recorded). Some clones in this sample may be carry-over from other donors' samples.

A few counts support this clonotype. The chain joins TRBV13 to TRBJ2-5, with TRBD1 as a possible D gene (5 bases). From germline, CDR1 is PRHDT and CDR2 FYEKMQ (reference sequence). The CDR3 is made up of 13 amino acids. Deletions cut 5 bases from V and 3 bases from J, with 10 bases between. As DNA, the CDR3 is TGTGCCAGCAGCCGACAGAGAGAAGAGACCCAGTACTTC. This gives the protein CASSRQREETQYF.

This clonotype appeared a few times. The CDR3 loop is CASSLEGGVDEQYV. Here the CDR3 DNA reads TGTGCCAGCAGTTTAGAAGGGGGAGTCGACGAGCAGTACGTC. The chain employs TRBV27 and TRBJ2-7; a possible D gene is TRBD1 (6 bases). The CDR3 runs 14 residues. Per the germline V gene, CDR1 is MNHEY and CDR2 is SMNVEV (reference sequence). V was trimmed by 2 bases and J by 5 bases, leaving 13 bases between them.

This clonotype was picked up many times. The DNA of the CDR3 is TGTGCCAGCAGCTTCCGTCCATTGGGCGGGGGTTACCTCACAGATACGCAGTATTTT. Translation: CASSFRPLGGGYLTDTQYF. The V call is TRBV7-2, the J call TRBJ2-3; 7 bases are a match to TRBD2. This CDR3 has 19 amino acids. The ends lost 3 bases at V and 2 bases at J; junction bases unmatched: 17. Germline assignment: CDR1 SGHTA and CDR2 FQGNSA. Based on the CDR3 plus reference TRBV7-2 and TRBJ2-3, the full variable domain is GAGVSQSPSNKVTEKGKDVELRCDPISGHTALYWYRQSLGQGLEFLIYFQGNSAPDKSGLPSDRFSAERTGGSVSTLTIQRTQQEDSAVYLCASSFRPLGGGYLTDTQYFGPGTRLTVL.

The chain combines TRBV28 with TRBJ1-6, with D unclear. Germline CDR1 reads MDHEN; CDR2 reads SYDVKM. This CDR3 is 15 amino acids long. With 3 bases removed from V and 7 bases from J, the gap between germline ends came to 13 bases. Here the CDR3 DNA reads TGTGCCAGCAGTTTTTACGGCGGACGCAATTCACCCCTCCACTTT. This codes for CASSFYGGRNSPLHF.

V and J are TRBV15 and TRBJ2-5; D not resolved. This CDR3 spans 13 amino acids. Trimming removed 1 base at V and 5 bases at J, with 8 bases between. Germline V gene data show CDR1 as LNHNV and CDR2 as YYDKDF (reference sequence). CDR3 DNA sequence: TGTGCCACCAGCAGAGGTCTTGAGGAGACCCAGTACTTC. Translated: CATSRGLEETQYF.

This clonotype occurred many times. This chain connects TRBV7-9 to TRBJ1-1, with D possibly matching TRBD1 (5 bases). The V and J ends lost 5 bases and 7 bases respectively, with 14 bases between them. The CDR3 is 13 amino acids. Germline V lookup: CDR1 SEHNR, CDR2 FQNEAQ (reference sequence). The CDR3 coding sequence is TGTGCCAGCAGCCCGGGACTTCCTGGTGAAGCTTTCTTT. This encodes CASSPGLPGEAFF.

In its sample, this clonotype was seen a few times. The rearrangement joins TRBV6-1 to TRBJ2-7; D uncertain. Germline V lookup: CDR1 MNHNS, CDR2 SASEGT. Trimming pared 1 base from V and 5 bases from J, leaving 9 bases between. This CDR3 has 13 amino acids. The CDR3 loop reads CASSEGVWNEQYV. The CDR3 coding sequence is TGTGCCAGCAGTGAAGGCGTCTGGAACGAGCAGTACGTC.

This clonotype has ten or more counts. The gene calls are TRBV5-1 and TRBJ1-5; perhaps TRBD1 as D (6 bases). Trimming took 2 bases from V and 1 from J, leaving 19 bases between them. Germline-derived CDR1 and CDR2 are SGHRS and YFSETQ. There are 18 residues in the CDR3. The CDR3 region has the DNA TGCGCCAGCAGCTTTGAACCTCAGGGGTTCGGGAGCAATCAGCCCCAGCATTTT. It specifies CASSFEPQGFGSNQPQHF.

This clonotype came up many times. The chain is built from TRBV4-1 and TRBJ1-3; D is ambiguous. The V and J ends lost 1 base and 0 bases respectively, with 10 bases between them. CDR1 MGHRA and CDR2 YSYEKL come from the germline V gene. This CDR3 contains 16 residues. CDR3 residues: CASSQVTRFSGNTIYF. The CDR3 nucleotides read TGCGCCAGCAGCCAAGTTACGAGGTTCTCTGGAAACACCATATATTTT.